This T cell receptor beta chain was retrieved from a study of T cell changes during pregnancy in multiple sclerosis. Method: immunoSEQ multiplex PCR; TCRdb's copy keeps in-frame clones and lacks some. The profile covers approximately 46,000 clones, with 85% to 90% appearing a single time and roughly 8% taken by the ten largest. The germline V and J ends were trimmed by 3 bases and 3 bases, with 8 bases remaining between them. CDR3 length equals 13 residues. Germline V gives CDR1 MGHDK, CDR2 SYGVNS. This chain joins TRBV25-1 and TRBJ1-1, with D possibly TRBD1 on 5 matching bases. Here the sequenced sample was CD8+ T cells from peripheral blood mononuclear cells, taken in the second trimester of pregnancy. The receptor was derived from a female donor with multiple sclerosis, enrolled in a pregnancy study. The DNA of the CDR3 is TGTGCCAGCAGTGAGTCAGGGCACACTGAAGCTTTCTTT. Translating gives CASSESGHTEAFF. Combining the CDR3 with reference TRBV25-1 and TRBJ1-1 gives the whole variable domain EADIYQTPRYLVIGTGKKITLECSQTMGHDKMYWYQQDPGMELHLIHYSYGVNSTEKGDLSSESTVSRIRTEHFPLTLESARPSHTSQYLCASSESGHTEAFFGQGTRLTVV.